Below, 5 T cell receptor beta chains from the same sample are listed, as sequenced in a study of identical twins. TCRdb reprocessed the 5' RACE reads with MiXCR, giving one entry per CDR3 protein. Of about 450,000 distinct CDR3 sequences in the sample, approximately 17% are singletons; the top ten hold 12%. The source material was naive T cells sorted from blood. The receptors were gathered from a man in his fifties or sixties in good health.

V is TRBV4-3 and J is TRBJ2-2; 7 bases agree with TRBD2. Unmatched junction bases numbered 11, after V lost 0 bases and J lost 1 base. The germline CDR1 and CDR2 sequences are LGHNA and YSLEER. There are 19 residues in the CDR3. This CDR3 is CASSQDPLRSSGNTGELFF. The DNA of the CDR3 is TGCGCCAGCAGCCAAGACCCCCTACGGTCTAGCGGGAACACCGGGGAGCTGTTTTTT.

This clonotype was seen ten or more times. V gene TRBV11-2 combines with J gene TRBJ1-6, with D unclear. V dropped 2 bases and J dropped 0 bases, with 8 bases sitting between them. Germline V CDR1 and CDR2: SGHAT, FQNNGV. The CDR3 length is 16 residues. CDR3 in amino acids: CASSLWLSSYNSPLHF. The CDR3 region has the DNA TGTGCCAGCAGCTTATGGCTGAGCTCCTATAATTCACCCCTCCACTTT.

The rearrangement uses TRBV12-3 or TRBV12-4 and TRBJ2-7; the match to TRBD2 covers 9 bases. The CDR3 length is 14 residues. After removal of 7 bases from V and 2 bases from J, the junction contained 6 bases not matched to a gene. The CDR3 region has the DNA TGTGCCAGCACCTATAGCGGGAGAACCTACGAGCAGTACTTC. Translation gives CASTYSGRTYEQYF.

The sample holds a few counts of this clonotype. The chain couples TRBV12-3 or TRBV12-4 to TRBJ2-3; D possibly matches TRBD1 or TRBD2 (5 bases each). Trimming took off 5 bases at V and 6 bases at J, with 6 bases between the two ends. CDR3 length: 11 residues. In DNA, the CDR3 is TGTGCCAGCAGTGAGGGGGATACGCAGTATTTT. This gives the protein CASSEGDTQYF.

This clonotype was recorded many times. This rearrangement joins TRBV12-3 or TRBV12-4 to TRBJ2-7; D is ambiguous. The CDR3 runs 13 residues. Trimming stripped 7 bases from V and 0 bases from J, with 10 bases between. The CDR3 nucleotides are TGTGCCAGCAAGCAAGACGGCTCCTACGAGCAGTACTTC. Protein sequence: CASKQDGSYEQYF.